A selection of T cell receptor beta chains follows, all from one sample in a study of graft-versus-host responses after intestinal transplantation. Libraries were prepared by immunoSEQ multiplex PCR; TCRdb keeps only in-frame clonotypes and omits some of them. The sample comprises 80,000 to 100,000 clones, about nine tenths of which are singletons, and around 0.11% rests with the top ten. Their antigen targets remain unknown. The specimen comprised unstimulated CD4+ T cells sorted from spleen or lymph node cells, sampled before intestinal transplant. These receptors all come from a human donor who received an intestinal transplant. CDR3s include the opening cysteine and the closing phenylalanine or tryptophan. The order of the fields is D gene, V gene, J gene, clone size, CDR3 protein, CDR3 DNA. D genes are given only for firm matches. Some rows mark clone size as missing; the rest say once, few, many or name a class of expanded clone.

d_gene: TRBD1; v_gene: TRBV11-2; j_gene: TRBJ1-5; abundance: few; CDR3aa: CASSPGQGDQPQHF; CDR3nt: TGTGCCAGCAGCCCAGGACAGGGGGATCAGCCCCAGCATTTT
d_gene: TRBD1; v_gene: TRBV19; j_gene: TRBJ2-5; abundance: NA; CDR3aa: CASSSHRGRGETQYF; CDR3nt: TGTGCCAGTAGTTCCCACAGGGGAAGAGGAGAGACCCAGTACTTC
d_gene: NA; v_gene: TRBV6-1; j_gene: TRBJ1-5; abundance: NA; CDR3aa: CASSGVGSNQPQHF; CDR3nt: TGTGCCAGCAGTGGGGTCGGGAGCAATCAGCCCCAGCATTTT
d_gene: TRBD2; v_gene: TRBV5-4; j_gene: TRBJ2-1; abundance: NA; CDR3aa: CASSWTGRAYNEQFF; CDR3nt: TGTGCCAGCAGCTGGACCGGGAGGGCCTACAATGAGCAGTTCTTC
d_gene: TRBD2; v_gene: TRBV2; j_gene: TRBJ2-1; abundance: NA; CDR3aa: CASSEGGLVQFF; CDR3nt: TGTGCCAGCAGTGAAGGGGGACTAGTACAGTTCTTC
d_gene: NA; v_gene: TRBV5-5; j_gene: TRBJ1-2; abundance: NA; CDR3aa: CASSPSAGGLGYTF; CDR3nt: TGTGCCAGCAGCCCTTCCGCGGGGGGGCTTGGCTACACCTTC
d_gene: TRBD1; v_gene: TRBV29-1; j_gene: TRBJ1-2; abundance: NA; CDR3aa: CSVGTEEYGYTF; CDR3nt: TGCAGCGTCGGGACAGAAGAGTATGGCTACACCTTC
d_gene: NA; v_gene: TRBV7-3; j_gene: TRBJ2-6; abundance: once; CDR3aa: CASSLVTHSHVLTF; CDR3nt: TGTGCCAGCAGCCTAGTAACCCACTCCCACGTCCTGACTTTC
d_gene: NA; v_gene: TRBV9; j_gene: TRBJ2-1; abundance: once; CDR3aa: CASSGAGVGQFF; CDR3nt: TGTGCCAGCAGCGGAGCAGGGGTGGGGCAGTTCTTC
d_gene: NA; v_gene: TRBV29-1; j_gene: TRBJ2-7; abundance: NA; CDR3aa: CSVLAGGWHEQYF; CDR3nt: TGCAGCGTTTTGGCCGGAGGTTGGCACGAGCAGTACTTC
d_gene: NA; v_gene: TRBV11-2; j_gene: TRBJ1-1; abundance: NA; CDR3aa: CASSFILRNTEAFF; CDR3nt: TGTGCCAGCAGCTTTATACTGAGAAACACTGAAGCTTTCTTT
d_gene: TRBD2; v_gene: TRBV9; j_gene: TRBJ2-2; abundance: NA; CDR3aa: CASSVALGGYANTGELFF; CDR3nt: TGTGCCAGCAGCGTAGCTTTGGGGGGGTACGCGAACACCGGGGAGCTGTTTTTT
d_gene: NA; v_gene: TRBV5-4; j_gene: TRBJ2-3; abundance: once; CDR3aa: CASSLVSGAAYTQYF; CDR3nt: TGTGCCAGCAGCTTGGTCTCAGGGGCCGCCTACACGCAGTATTTT
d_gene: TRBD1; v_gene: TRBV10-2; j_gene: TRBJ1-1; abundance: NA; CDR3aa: CASRDRGRLFAFF; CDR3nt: TGCGCCAGCAGGGACAGGGGGCGCCTTTTTGCTTTCTTT
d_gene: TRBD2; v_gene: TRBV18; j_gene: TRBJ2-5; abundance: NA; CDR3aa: CASSPTSPETQYF; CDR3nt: TGTGCCAGCTCACCGACTAGCCCTGAGACCCAGTACTTC
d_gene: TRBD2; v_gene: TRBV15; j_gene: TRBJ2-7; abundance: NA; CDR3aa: CATSRSGGAYEQYF; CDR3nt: TGTGCCACCAGCAGAAGCGGGGGTGCCTACGAGCAGTACTTC
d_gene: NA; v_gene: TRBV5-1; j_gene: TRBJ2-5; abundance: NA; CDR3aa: CASSLLGETQYF; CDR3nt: TGCGCCAGCAGCTTACTAGGGGAGACCCAGTACTTC
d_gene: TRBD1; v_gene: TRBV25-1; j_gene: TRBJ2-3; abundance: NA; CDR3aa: CASSKQGVLADTQYF; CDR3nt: TGTGCCAGCAGTAAACAGGGGGTTCTTGCAGATACGCAGTATTTT
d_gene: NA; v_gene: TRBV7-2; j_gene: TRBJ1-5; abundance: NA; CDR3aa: CASSPNREQPQHF; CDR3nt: TGTGCCAGCAGCCCCAACAGGGAGCAGCCCCAGCATTTT
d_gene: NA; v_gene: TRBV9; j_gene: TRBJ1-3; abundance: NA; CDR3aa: CASSERSVGLSGNTIYF; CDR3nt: TGTGCCAGCAGCGAGCGGTCAGTCGGACTCTCTGGAAACACCATATATTTT
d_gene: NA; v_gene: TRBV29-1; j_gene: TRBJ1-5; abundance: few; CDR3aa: CSVAGVGNQPQHF; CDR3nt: TGCAGCGTTGCAGGGGTAGGCAATCAGCCCCAGCATTTT
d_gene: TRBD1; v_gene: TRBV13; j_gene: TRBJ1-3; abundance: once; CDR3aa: CASSPRDSSYSGNTIYF; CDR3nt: TGTGCCAGCAGCCCCCGGGACAGCAGCTACTCTGGAAACACCATATATTTT
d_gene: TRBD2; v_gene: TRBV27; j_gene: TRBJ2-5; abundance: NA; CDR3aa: CASSFRRGGTLQETQYF; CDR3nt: TGTGCCAGCAGTTTCCGCCGGGGGGGGACCCTCCAAGAGACCCAGTACTTC
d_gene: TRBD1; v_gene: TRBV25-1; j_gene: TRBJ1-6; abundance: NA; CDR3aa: CASSPTRQGAGSPLHF; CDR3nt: TGTGCCAGCAGCCCCACCCGACAGGGGGCGGGCTCACCCCTCCACTTT
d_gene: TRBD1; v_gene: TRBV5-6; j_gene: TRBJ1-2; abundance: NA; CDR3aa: CASSLGGTGNYGYTF; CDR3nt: TGTGCCAGCAGCTTGGGGGGGACAGGGAACTATGGCTACACCTTC
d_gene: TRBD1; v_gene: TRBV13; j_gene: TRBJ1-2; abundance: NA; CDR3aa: CASMDRVNYGYTF; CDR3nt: TGTGCCAGCATGGACAGGGTGAACTATGGCTACACCTTC
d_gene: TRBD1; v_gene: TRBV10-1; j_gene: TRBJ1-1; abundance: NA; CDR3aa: CASRDRGPQQVEAFF; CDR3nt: TGCGCCAGCCGGGACAGGGGGCCACAACAAGTTGAAGCTTTCTTT
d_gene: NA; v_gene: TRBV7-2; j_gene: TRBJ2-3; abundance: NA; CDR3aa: CASSFSEGTQYF; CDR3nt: TGTGCCAGCAGCTTTAGCGAGGGTACGCAGTATTTT
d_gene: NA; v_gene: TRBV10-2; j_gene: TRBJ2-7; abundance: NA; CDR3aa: CASSGPIGGQYF; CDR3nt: TGCGCCAGCAGTGGTCCGATAGGGGGGCAGTACTTC
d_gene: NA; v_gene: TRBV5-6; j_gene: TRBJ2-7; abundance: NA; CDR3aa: CASSPVGSYEQYF; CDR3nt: TGTGCCAGCAGCCCCGTCGGGTCCTACGAGCAGTACTTC
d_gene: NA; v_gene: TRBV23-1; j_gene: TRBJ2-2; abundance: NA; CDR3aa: CASSQSKRDTNLLDSNTGELFF; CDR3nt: TGCGCCAGCAGTCAATCTAAGAGGGACACCAATTTATTGGACTCGAACACCGGGGAGCTGTTTTTT
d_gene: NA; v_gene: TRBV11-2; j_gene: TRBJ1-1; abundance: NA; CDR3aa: CASSSASGMNTEAFF; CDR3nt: TGTGCCAGCAGCTCCGCGTCAGGGATGAACACTGAAGCTTTCTTT
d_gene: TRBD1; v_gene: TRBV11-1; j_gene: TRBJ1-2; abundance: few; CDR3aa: CASSRGQGRGYTF; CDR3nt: TGTGCCAGCAGCAGAGGACAGGGTAGGGGCTACACCTTC
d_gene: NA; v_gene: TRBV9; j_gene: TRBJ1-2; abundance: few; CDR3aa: CASSPEGVAVYGYTF; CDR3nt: TGTGCCAGCAGCCCAGAGGGGGTGGCGGTGTATGGCTACACCTTC
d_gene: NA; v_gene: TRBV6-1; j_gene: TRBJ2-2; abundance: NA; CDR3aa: CASVRHTGELFF; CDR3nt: TGTGCCAGCGTCAGGCACACCGGGGAGCTGTTTTTT